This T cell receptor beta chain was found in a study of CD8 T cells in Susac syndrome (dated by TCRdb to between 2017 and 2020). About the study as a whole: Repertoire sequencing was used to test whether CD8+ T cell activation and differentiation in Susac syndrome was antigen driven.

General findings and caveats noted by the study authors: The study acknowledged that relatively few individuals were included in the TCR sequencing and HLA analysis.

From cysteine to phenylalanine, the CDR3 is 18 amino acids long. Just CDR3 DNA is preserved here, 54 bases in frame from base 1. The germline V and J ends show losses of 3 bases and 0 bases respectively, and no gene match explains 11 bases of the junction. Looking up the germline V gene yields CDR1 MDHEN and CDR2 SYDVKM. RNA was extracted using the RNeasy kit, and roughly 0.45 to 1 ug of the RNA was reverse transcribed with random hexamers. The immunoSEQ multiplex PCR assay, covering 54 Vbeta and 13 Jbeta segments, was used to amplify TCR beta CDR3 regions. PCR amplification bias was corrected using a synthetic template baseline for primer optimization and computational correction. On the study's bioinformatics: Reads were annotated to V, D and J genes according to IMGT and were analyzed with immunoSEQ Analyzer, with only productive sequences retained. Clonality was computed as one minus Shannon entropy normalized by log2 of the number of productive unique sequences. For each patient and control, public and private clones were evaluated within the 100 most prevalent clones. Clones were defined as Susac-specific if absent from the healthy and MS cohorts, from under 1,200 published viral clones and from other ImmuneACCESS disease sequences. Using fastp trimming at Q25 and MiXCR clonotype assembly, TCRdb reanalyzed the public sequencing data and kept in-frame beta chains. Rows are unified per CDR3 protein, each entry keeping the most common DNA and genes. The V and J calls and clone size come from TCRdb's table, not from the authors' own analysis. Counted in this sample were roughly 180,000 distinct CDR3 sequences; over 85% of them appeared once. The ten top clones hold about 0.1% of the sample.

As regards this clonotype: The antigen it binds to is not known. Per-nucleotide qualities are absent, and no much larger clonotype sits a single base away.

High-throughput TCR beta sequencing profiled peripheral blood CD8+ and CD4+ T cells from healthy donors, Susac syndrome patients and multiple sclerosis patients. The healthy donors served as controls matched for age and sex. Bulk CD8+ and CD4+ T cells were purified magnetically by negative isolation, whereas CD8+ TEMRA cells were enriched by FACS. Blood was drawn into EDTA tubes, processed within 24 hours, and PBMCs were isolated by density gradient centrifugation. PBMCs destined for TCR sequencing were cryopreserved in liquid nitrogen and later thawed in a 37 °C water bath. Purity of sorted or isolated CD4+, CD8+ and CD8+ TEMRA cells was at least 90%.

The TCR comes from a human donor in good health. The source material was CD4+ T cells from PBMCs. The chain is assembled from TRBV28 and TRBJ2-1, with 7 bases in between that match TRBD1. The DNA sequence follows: TGTGCCAGCAGTTTCCCCTCGACAGGGAGTAGCTCCTACAATGAGCAGTTCTTC. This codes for CASSFPSTGSSSYNEQFF.